This is a list of T cell receptor beta chains from one sample in a study of cytomegalovirus exposure and HLA in healthy donors. The assay was immunoSEQ multiplex PCR, and TCRdb's table has in-frame clones only and misses some. The sample lists under 200,000 clones, around 81% occurring once. What was sequenced was PBMCs. The source is a woman between 25 and 40 years old in good health and CMV-seropositive. CDR3s include the opening cysteine and the closing phenylalanine or tryptophan.

CDR3aa | j_gene | v_gene
CASSVDVRGLGYTF | TRBJ1-2 | TRBV9
CASSRTGPGPQHF | TRBJ1-5 | TRBV28
CASTKNYNEQFF | TRBJ2-1 | TRBV28
CSVDYTGGNTQYF | TRBJ2-3 | TRBV29-1
CASSLGSLTDTQYF | TRBJ2-3 | TRBV7-2
CASSVGPSGDNEQFF | TRBJ2-1 | TRBV9
CAWSLTGLNQPQHF | TRBJ1-5 | TRBV30
CASSSIGDSYGYTF | TRBJ1-2 | TRBV7-6
CASSERSRRDRLGRTEAFF | TRBJ1-1 | TRBV6-1
CASKGREAEAFF | TRBJ1-1 | TRBV2
CASSVGREAFF | TRBJ1-1 | TRBV10-1
CASSIIQGAGTDTQYF | TRBJ2-3 | TRBV19
CASSRQGALNTEAFF | TRBJ1-1 | TRBV28
CSASRGFGAFF | TRBJ1-1 | TRBV20-1
CASSQDGAGTGVNQPQHF | TRBJ1-5 | TRBV4-1
CASSPASGTGRNTEAFF | TRBJ1-1 | TRBV28
CASSLHGRGALYGELFF | TRBJ2-2 | TRBV11-2
CASSLQGISYEQYF | TRBJ2-7 | TRBV28
CASRDTGTGNQETQYF | TRBJ2-5 | TRBV6-6
CASSFGLAGALEQYF | TRBJ2-7 | TRBV7-2
CASSQDISYNSPLHF | TRBJ1-6 | TRBV4-1
CASSPDRFNTIYF | TRBJ1-3 | TRBV27
CASSPRNTLGDEQFF | TRBJ2-1 | TRBV18
CASSLAKGLQETQYF | TRBJ2-5 | TRBV5-6
CASSPKQGPGELFF | TRBJ2-2 | TRBV18
CASSSTPGVGLLTQSYEQYF | TRBJ2-7 | TRBV27
CASSLKDSGYGYTF | TRBJ1-2 | TRBV6-5
CSGNDQYGYTF | TRBJ1-2 | TRBV29-1
CASSLRRGNTEAFF | TRBJ1-1 | TRBV5-4
CASSFRVSYEQYF | TRBJ2-7 | TRBV7-9
CASSYSSSGATGELFF | TRBJ2-2 | TRBV6-5
CASEGRQLYGYTF | TRBJ1-2 | TRBV7-4
CASSFSQNTEAFF | TRBJ1-1 | TRBV7-8
CASSDQGRTGELFF | TRBJ2-2 | TRBV10-1
CAISESNPSGGSYEQYF | TRBJ2-7 | TRBV10-3
CASEQATNTGELFF | TRBJ2-2 | TRBV9